This record covers a single T cell receptor beta chain. Its antigen remains unidentified. Sequencing used immunoSEQ multiplex PCR; TCRdb keeps in-frame clones, though not all of them. The table shows 25,000 to 30,000 clones, with 85% to 95% occurring only once. The data were obtained in a study of T cell clonotyping in hematopoietic cell transplantation. Study at large: Pretransplant recipient samples were taken after cytoreduction.

General observations from the study: Pathologically expanded recipient clonotypes increased progressively from day 30 to day 180 as diversity fell. At the given depth, recipient repertoires were over 97% de novo clonotypes.

Specified time point: recipient sample about 28 days before transplant, after cytoreduction. The germline V gene encodes CDR1 MNHEY and CDR2 SVGAGI. This CDR3 is 15 amino acids long. V shed 8 bases and J shed 8 bases, with 21 bases lying between them. The sequence derives from a man between 45 and 60 years old with acute myeloid leukemia. Some clones in this sample may be carry-over from other donors' samples. The input for sequencing was peripheral blood mononuclear cells, taken before stem cell transplant. The rearrangement links TRBV6-5 to TRBJ1-4; no clear D. CDR3 amino acids: CASSPRGFRIEKLFF. CDR3 nucleotide sequence: TGTGCCAGCTCCCCCAGAGGGTTTCGGATAGAAAAACTGTTTTTT.